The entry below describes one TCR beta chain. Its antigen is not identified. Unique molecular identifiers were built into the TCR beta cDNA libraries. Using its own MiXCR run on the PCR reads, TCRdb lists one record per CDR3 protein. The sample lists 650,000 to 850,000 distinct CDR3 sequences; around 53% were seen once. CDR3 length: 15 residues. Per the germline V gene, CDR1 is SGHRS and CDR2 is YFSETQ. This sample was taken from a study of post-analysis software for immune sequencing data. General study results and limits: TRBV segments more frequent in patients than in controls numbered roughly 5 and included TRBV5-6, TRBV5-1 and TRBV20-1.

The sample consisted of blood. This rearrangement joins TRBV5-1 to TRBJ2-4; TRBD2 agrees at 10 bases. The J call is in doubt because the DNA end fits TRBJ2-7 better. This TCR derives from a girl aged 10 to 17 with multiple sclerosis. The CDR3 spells CASKNRAGGPYEQYF. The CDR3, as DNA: TGCGCCAGCAAGAATCGAGCGGGGGGGCCCTACGAGCAGTACTTC.